This record looks at one TCR beta chain sequence and its context. The antigen is undetermined. Here immunoSEQ multiplex PCR was the method, and the copy in TCRdb shows in-frame clones only, minus some. The profile shows about 120,000 clones, roughly nine tenths of them singletons. The data stem from a study of T cell responses to AZD1222 COVID-19 vaccine. The overall study: Second-dose recipients at about 4 or about 12 weeks were treated as one pooled group. Study results and limitations: Most donors were white British and more were female, and clonal diversity was possibly underestimated. Only six AZD1222 recipients tested seropositive at baseline. CD4 TCRs associated with vaccination spanned spike, dominating at 160-218 and 743-854.

V was shortened by 4 bases and J by 0 bases, with 12 bases between the two germline ends. Looked up from germline, CDR1 is GTSNPN and CDR2 is SVGIG (reference sequence). The CDR3 length is 15 residues. Source: peripheral blood, taken on day 0 of AZD1222 vaccination. This clonotype was sampled from an adult in good health. The chain uses TRBV30 and TRBJ2-2; a weak D match, TRBD2 (5 bases). The CDR3: CAWTHRGSNTGELFF. In DNA, the CDR3 is TGTGCCTGGACACATCGGGGTTCGAACACCGGGGAGCTGTTTTTT.